This is a list of T cell receptor beta chains from one sample in a study of blood T cell repertoires in COVID-19. Generated by immunoSEQ multiplex PCR, the TCRdb table keeps only in-frame clones and is missing some. The table shows 300,000 to 350,000 clones, with 90% occurring only once. What was sequenced was PBMCs or T cells enriched from blood (not recorded which). These receptors came from a woman under 30 with acute COVID-19. The CDR3 runs from the conserved cysteine through the conserved F or W. The D gene is left open where the match is weak. Size is omitted from some rows. Given values are once, few, many or a class for expanded clones.

>TRBV18|TRBD1|NA|TRBJ1-2
TGTGCCAGCTCACCAAGGGACAGTGAAGGCTACACCTTC
CASSPRDSEGYTF
>TRBV11-2|TRBD1|once|TRBJ1-2
TGTGCCAGCAGCTCAACACTACAGGGGGTCGACTATGGCTACACCTTC
CASSSTLQGVDYGYTF
>TRBV28|NA|NA|TRBJ1-2
TGTGCCAGCGTTTCTAGCAGGGGCGGCTACACCTTC
CASVSSRGGYTF
>TRBV19|TRBD1|NA|TRBJ1-5
TGTGCCAGTAGTATATCAGGGGGCGGCAATCAGCCCCAGCATTTT
CASSISGGGNQPQHF
>TRBV6-5|NA|NA|TRBJ1-1
TGTGCCAGCACCCCTCGCGGGGTGATGAACACTGAAGCTTTCTTT
CASTPRGVMNTEAFF
>TRBV9|TRBD2|NA|TRBJ2-1
TGTGCCAGCAGTGTTGGGACTAGCGGCGACAATGAGCAGTTCTTC
CASSVGTSGDNEQFF
>TRBV5-1|NA|NA|TRBJ1-4
TGCGCCAGCAGCCCGCGCGGGGGCAATGAAAAACTGTTTTTT
CASSPRGGNEKLFF
>TRBV12-3/TRBV12-4|NA|NA|TRBJ1-2
TGTGCCAGCAGTCCCCGGGTGTTCTATGGCTACACCTTC
CASSPRVFYGYTF
>TRBV28|NA|NA|TRBJ2-7
TGTGCCAGCAGTCCTTCTCCAGGGGGGTACTCCTACGAGCAGTACTTC
CASSPSPGGYSYEQYF
>TRBV27|NA|few|TRBJ2-7
TGTGCCAGCAGTCTACAAGGACTGCTCGGGTTCGAGCAGTACTTC
CASSLQGLLGFEQYF
>TRBV19|TRBD1|NA|TRBJ2-7
TGTGCCAGTAGTATAAGGACAGGGACGGGCTACGAGCAGTACTTC
CASSIRTGTGYEQYF
>TRBV28|NA|NA|TRBJ1-1
TGTGCCAGCAGTTCCCAGGGGTATAGCACTGAAGCTTTCTTT
CASSSQGYSTEAFF
>TRBV28|NA|NA|TRBJ1-6
TGTGCCAGCAGACAAGAACAGGGACGTCATAATTCACCCCTCCACTTT
CASRQEQGRHNSPLHF
>TRBV28|NA|NA|TRBJ1-5
TGTGCCAGTCTATACAGGGTGGGGCAGCCCCAGCATTTT
CASLYRVGQPQHF
>TRBV19|NA|NA|TRBJ2-1
TGTGCCAGTAGTACAGGGGTTCAGTTCACCTACAATGAGCAGTTCTTC
CASSTGVQFTYNEQFF
>TRBV11-3|NA|NA|TRBJ2-1
TGTGCCAGCAGCTGGGGAAGAGGACTTAACAATGAGCAGTTCTTC
CASSWGRGLNNEQFF
>TRBV11-3|TRBD1|NA|TRBJ1-1
TGTGCCAGCAGCCTACCAAATCGACAGGGGGGAGCTTTCTTT
CASSLPNRQGGAFF
>TRBV28|NA|NA|TRBJ2-1
TGTGCCAGCAGTACTCCGGGACTTCCTTCTTACAATGAGCAGTTCTTC
CASSTPGLPSYNEQFF